This T cell receptor beta chain was captured by sequencing in a study of T-cell memory formation after mild COVID-19. Overall study results and limits: Clones contracting over day 15 to 85 were CD4/CD8 balanced, with later expanders leaning CD4+. Contracting CD8+ clones were enriched in EMRA, CD4+ mainly in CM and EM.

Libraries for TCRalpha and TCRbeta carried sample barcodes and unique molecular identifiers via 5'RACE. MiXCR, run by TCRdb on the 5' RACE reads, gives a single entry per CDR3 protein. The sample consists of hundreds of thousands of distinct CDR3 sequences, approximately 15% of them appearing once. The length of the CDR3 is 14 residues. Looked up from germline, CDR1 is MNHEY and CDR2 is SVGEGT. V gave up 7 bases and J gave up 2 bases, with 15 bases separating them. Remarks on this clonotype: Its antigen remains unknown.

Material: PBMCs or a T cell subset sorted from them (not recorded which). This receptor was obtained from an adult woman who had mild COVID-19 (a few samples of this study predate the infection). Cell type and time point are not known. The chain uses TRBV6-2 or TRBV6-3 and TRBJ2-7, with a possible D match to TRBD2 (6 bases). CDR3 sequence reads: CASTGVSLTYEQYF. Written as DNA, the CDR3 is TGTGCCAGCACGGGAGTGAGTTTAACCTACGAGCAGTACTTC.